This TCR beta chain derives from a study of shared clonotypes between healthy human individuals. The study, taken as a whole, reports: Sharing across four donors was highest in naive CD4 (roughly 5%) and lowest in memory CD8 (roughly 0.4%). Few donors restricted represented genetic and exposure-history diversity.

Regarding this clone: The antigen is not known.

The table came from immunoSEQ multiplex PCR; TCRdb's copy has only in-frame clones and leaves some out. The repertoire holds about 1 million clones, with about 76% as singletons. Germline assignment: CDR1 SEHNR and CDR2 FQNEAQ (reference sequence). V was trimmed by 5 bases and J by 8 bases, leaving 18 bases between them. This CDR3 has 15 residues. The V gene is TRBV7-9, the J gene TRBJ1-4; D remains ambiguous. This clonotype originated in a man aged 18 to 29 in good health. Material for sequencing was memory CD4+ T cells sorted from blood. Noted subset: CD45RA-negative fraction. CDR3 loop: CASSPGQTEREKLFF. The CDR3 DNA sequence: TGTGCCAGCAGCCCTGGTCAAACCGAAAGGGAAAAACTGTTTTTT. Based on the CDR3 plus reference TRBV7-9 and TRBJ1-4, the full variable domain is DTGVSQNPRHKITKRGQNVTFRCDPISEHNRLYWYRQTLGQGPEFLTYFQNEAQLEKSRLLSDRFSAERPKGSFSTLEIQRTEQGDSAMYLCASSPGQTEREKLFFGSGTQLSVL.